This TCR beta chain was observed in a study of cytomegalovirus exposure and HLA in healthy donors. Vbeta (60) and Jbeta (13) primers were used in the PCR. Libraries were prepared by immunoSEQ multiplex PCR; TCRdb keeps only in-frame clonotypes and omits some of them. The profile covers over 130,000 clones, with roughly 87% appearing a single time and around 0.51% taken by the ten largest. Notes on the study in general: It was assumed in the presence/absence analyses that sequencing depth was roughly uniform across donors.

The CDR3 has 16 amino acids. Looked up from germline, CDR1 is SGHKS and CDR2 is YYEKEE (reference sequence). Trimming shortened V by 5 bases and J by 8 bases, and 25 bases separated the two germline ends. Regarding this clone: Its cognate antigen is unknown.

This rearrangement joins TRBV5-5 to TRBJ1-2, with D possibly being TRBD1 (5 bases). The material sequenced was PBMCs. This sequence was found in a woman in her 40s in good health and CMV-seronegative. CDR3 sequence (DNA): TGTGCCAGCAGTTCACTCATACAGGTTGCCATCGGAGGCTACACCTTC. As protein: CASSSLIQVAIGGYTF.